A single sample gave rise to the 27 T cell receptor beta chains below, sequenced in a study of T cells after yellow fever vaccination. TCRdb independently ran MiXCR on the 5' RACE reads; one entry per CDR3 protein. The sample lists 150,000 to 200,000 distinct CDR3 sequences; under 7.5% were seen once. The sample here was CD4+ T cells sorted from PBMCs, taken less than 6 days after the first yellow fever vaccination. These receptors all come from a man aged 18 to 29 who received the YFV17D yellow fever vaccine.

This clonotype was counted a few times. J is TRBJ2-5 and V is TRBV6-2 or TRBV6-3; tentatively, D is TRBD1 (5 bases). Trimming removed 6 bases at V and 5 bases at J, with 16 bases between. Germline assignment: CDR1 MNHEY and CDR2 SVGEGT. The CDR3 is 14 residues long. In DNA, the CDR3 is TGTGCCAGCAGCCAAGCAGGGTGGTGGGAGACCCAGTACTTC. Encoded protein: CASSQAGWWETQYF.

This clonotype appeared many times. This chain links TRBV15 with TRBJ1-1; possibly TRBD1 for D (5 bases). V lost 4 bases and J lost 6, with 12 bases in between. CDR3 length: 13 residues. Germline V CDR1 and CDR2: LNHNV, YYDKDF (reference sequence). The CDR3 region is CATSKDSVPEAFF. For the CDR3, the DNA is TGTGCCACCAGCAAAGACAGCGTCCCTGAAGCTTTCTTT.

This clonotype was counted many times. This rearrangement joins TRBV3-1 to TRBJ2-3, with D hard to call. Germline V gene sequence: CDR1 LGHDT, CDR2 YNNKEL (reference sequence). Trimming left V 2 bases short and J 4 bases short, with 7 bases between. The CDR3 extends over 13 amino acids. CDR3: CASSQNTADTQYF. The CDR3 DNA reads as TGTGCCAGCAGCCAAAACACCGCAGATACGCAGTATTTT.

This clonotype has ten or more counts. This chain connects TRBV5-1 to TRBJ2-1; TRBD1 is a possible D gene (6 bases). Germline lookup yields CDR1 SGHRS and CDR2 YFSETQ. CDR3 length: 14 amino acids. Trimming shortened V by 7 bases and J by 3 bases, and 14 bases separated the two germline ends. The DNA for the CDR3 is TGCGCCAGCGCTTACTTGGACAGCTACAATGAGCAGTTCTTC. Its protein is CASAYLDSYNEQFF.

This clonotype was counted many times. The V call is TRBV15, the J call TRBJ2-7; D remains unclear. The CDR3 extends over 13 amino acids. V was clipped by 0 bases and J by 5 bases, with 8 bases between them. Per the germline V gene, CDR1 is LNHNV and CDR2 is YYDKDF (reference sequence). CDR3 nucleotide sequence: TGTGCCACCAGCAGAGATCCGACGCACGAGCAGTACTTC. Translation: CATSRDPTHEQYF. The variable domain in full, with the rest retrieved from reference TRBV15 and TRBJ2-7, is DAMVIQNPRYQVTQFGKPVTLSCSQTLNHNVMYWYQQKSSQAPKLLFHYYDKDFNNEADTPDNFQSRRPNTSFCFLDIRSPGLGDTAMYLCATSRDPTHEQYFGPGTRLTVT.

This clonotype was counted ten times or more. The chain is built from TRBV4-2 and TRBJ2-7, with D possibly being TRBD2 (6 bases). Germline CDR1 is LGHNA and CDR2 is YNFKEQ. This CDR3 has 14 amino acids. With 0 bases removed from V and 6 bases from J, the gap between germline ends came to 12 bases. DNA for the CDR3: TGTGCCAGCAGCCAAGAACTAGGGACTCGCGAGCAGTACTTC. Its protein is CASSQELGTREQYF.

This clonotype was seen ten or more times. For the CDR3, the DNA is TGTGCCAGCAGCCAAACGACAGGGAGGAACACTGAAGCTTTCTTT. Residues: CASSQTTGRNTEAFF. J is TRBJ1-1 and V is TRBV4-2; 7 bases map to TRBD1. This CDR3 is built from 15 residues. Trimming removed 2 bases from V and 1 base from J; junction bases left unmatched: 4. Germline loops: CDR1 LGHNA, CDR2 YNFKEQ.

The table lists this clonotype with many counts. V gene TRBV7-6 combines with J gene TRBJ2-7; TRBD1 matches 10 bases. Germline lookup yields CDR1 SGHVS and CDR2 FNYEAQ. The junction had 4 bases not matched to a gene; V was cut back by 5 bases and J by 6 bases. CDR3 size: 13 residues. CDR3 DNA sequence: TGTGCCAGCAGCGGAAGGACAGGGGGCGAGCAGTACTTC. Residues: CASSGRTGGEQYF.

This clonotype was recorded at least ten times. The chain couples TRBV7-2 to TRBJ1-5, with a tentative D call TRBD1 (5 bases). V was clipped by 4 bases and J by 6 bases, with 10 bases between them. The CDR3 has 13 amino acids. Germline CDR1 SGHTA, CDR2 FQGNSA. CDR3 sequence: CASSSGYSQPQHF. The CDR3 DNA sequence: TGTGCCAGCAGCTCAGGGTATAGTCAGCCCCAGCATTTT.

This clonotype was observed many times. The V call is TRBV7-6, the J call TRBJ1-1, with no clear D. From germline, CDR1 is SGHVS and CDR2 FNYEAQ. The CDR3 extends over 12 amino acids. V lost 5 bases and J 3 bases, leaving 7 bases between the germline ends. The CDR3 bases are TGTGCCAGCAGCGGGAGTTACACTGAAGCTTTCTTT. This sequence encodes CASSGSYTEAFF.

Many counts were recorded for this clonotype. The rearrangement links TRBV4-3 to TRBJ1-3; no clear D gene. The CDR3 is 14 amino acids. V lost 2 bases and J lost 1, with 6 bases in between. Per germline, CDR1 LGHNA and CDR2 YSLEER. This chain's CDR3 is CASSQTRSGNTIYF. The CDR3 DNA reads TGCGCCAGCAGCCAAACCCGATCTGGAAACACCATATATTTT.

The chain joins TRBV5-1 to TRBJ1-2; D not certain. Germline CDR1 reads SGHRS; CDR2 reads YFSETQ. The CDR3 contains 14 residues. With 4 bases removed from V and 6 bases from J, the gap between germline ends came to 16 bases. Here the CDR3 reads CASSTWEISDGYTF. The CDR3 nucleotides read TGCGCCAGCAGCACATGGGAGATAAGCGATGGCTACACCTTC.

The chain links TRBV28 to TRBJ1-2; D uncertain. CDR3 length: 11 residues. Germline CDR1 and CDR2: MDHEN and SYDVKM. With 2 bases removed from V and 10 bases from J, the gap between germline ends came to 8 bases. This CDR3 reads CASSLKDYYTF. CDR3 DNA sequence: TGTGCCAGCAGTTTAAAGGATTACTACACCTTC.

This clonotype was counted ten times or more. CDR3 in DNA: TGTGCCAGTAGTATAGGGCGGGACGGATTAGCAGGAGATACGCAGTATTTT. It translates to CASSIGRDGLAGDTQYF. The J gene is TRBJ2-3, the V gene TRBV19; maybe TRBD2 (6 bases). This CDR3 has 17 amino acids. Germline V gives CDR1 LNHDA, CDR2 SQIVND (reference sequence). V was clipped by 1 base and J by 5 bases, with 19 bases between them.

CDR3 nucleotides: TGTGCCAGTAGTATCCTCCGCTACAATGAGCAGTTCTTC. Its translation: CASSILRYNEQFF. The chain couples TRBV19 to TRBJ2-1; D unclear. CDR1 and CDR2 from the germline V gene are LNHDA and SQIVND (reference sequence). Deletions cut 3 bases from V and 3 bases from J, with 6 bases between. This CDR3 has 13 residues.

The table lists this clonotype with many counts. One junction end does not reproduce the germline sequence, and a read error may be involved. This chain links TRBV5-1 with TRBJ1-1, with TRBD1 matching over 8 bases. Germline V gene sequence: CDR1 SGHRS, CDR2 YFSETQ. This CDR3 contains 14 residues. The CDR3 sequence is CASSLGTGNTEAFF. The CDR3 DNA sequence: TGTGCCAGCAGCTTGGGGACAGGGAACACTGAAGCTTTCTTT.

This clonotype was seen at least ten times. The chain has TRBV5-4 and TRBJ2-1, with D unclear. The CDR3 has 13 amino acids. Trimming cost V 4 bases and J 7 bases, with 12 bases left between them. Germline V CDR1 and CDR2: SGHNT, YYREEE (reference sequence). For the CDR3, the DNA is TGTGCCAGCAGCCCGGACGCCAGGAATGAGCAGTTCTTC. As protein: CASSPDARNEQFF.

The table lists this clonotype with many counts. This sequence joins TRBV6-2 or TRBV6-3 and TRBJ1-5; no clear D. CDR1 and CDR2 from the germline V gene are MNHEY and SVGEGT. Trimming left V 7 bases short and J 4 bases short, with 14 bases between. This CDR3 has 14 amino acids. This CDR3 is CASTPDYRNQPQHF. In DNA form, the CDR3 reads TGTGCCAGCACCCCAGATTATAGGAATCAGCCCCAGCATTTT.

This clonotype was found many times. The chain is built from TRBV6-2 or TRBV6-3 and TRBJ1-5, with D unresolved. V was trimmed by 8 bases and J by 1 base, leaving 15 bases between them. CDR1 is MNHEY, CDR2 SVGEGT, per germline. The CDR3 totals 15 residues. The chain's CDR3 is CASGPWLGSNQPQHF. CDR3 nucleotide sequence: TGTGCCAGCGGACCGTGGCTCGGAAGCAATCAGCCCCAGCATTTT.

This clonotype was detected ten times or more. This sequence joins TRBV2 and TRBJ2-7; D perhaps matches TRBD1 (6 bases). V lost 7 bases to trimming and J lost 5 bases, with 18 bases between them. From germline, CDR1 is SNHLY and CDR2 FYNNEI. The CDR3 consists of 14 residues. CDR3 coding DNA: TGTGCCAGCAAGCCGGGTACAGGGTACGACGAGCAGTACTTC. It codes for CASKPGTGYDEQYF.

The V and J genes are TRBV19 and TRBJ1-5; D remains unclear. Germline V gene lookup returns CDR1 LNHDA and CDR2 SQIVND (reference sequence). V dropped 8 bases and J dropped 4 bases, with 9 bases sitting between them. The CDR3 extends over 12 amino acids. The DNA for the CDR3 is TGTGCCAGTGAGGCGCAAAATCAGCCCCAGCATTTT. Its translation is CASEAQNQPQHF.

This clonotype was detected ten times or more. The CDR3 nucleotides read TGTGCCAGCAGCTTCACAGCGTCCACTGAAGCTTTCTTT. Translating it yields CASSFTASTEAFF. The chain joins TRBV11-3 to TRBJ1-1; no clear D gene. The CDR3 has 13 amino acids. Trimming took 3 bases from V and 4 from J, leaving 9 bases between them. The germline V gene encodes CDR1 SGHNT and CDR2 YENEEA.

The genes are TRBV20-1 and TRBJ1-5; D possibly corresponds to TRBD1 (5 bases). Germline values: CDR1 DFQATT, CDR2 SNEGSKA (reference sequence). This CDR3 has 12 residues. V dropped 2 bases and J dropped 7 bases, with 9 bases sitting between them. Here the CDR3 DNA reads TGCAGTGCTAGACAGGGAGGGCAGCCCCAGCATTTT. Amino acid sequence: CSARQGGQPQHF.

The chain links TRBV10-3 to TRBJ2-5; D ambiguous. This CDR3 comprises 15 residues. Germline V lookup: CDR1 ENHRY, CDR2 SYGVKD. The ends were cut back, 0 bases at V and 2 bases at J, with 10 bases in the middle. The CDR3 protein is CAISESGPIQETQYF. The CDR3 nucleotides read TGTGCCATCAGTGAGTCCGGACCCATACAAGAGACCCAGTACTTC.

This clonotype was picked up many times. The chain employs TRBV5-1 and TRBJ2-4; D is undetermined. The germline V and J ends were trimmed by 0 bases and 3 bases, with 7 bases remaining between them. This CDR3 is built from 14 residues. Germline V gives CDR1 SGHRS, CDR2 YFSETQ. In DNA form, the CDR3 reads TGCGCCAGCAGCTTGGGAGAGAACAAAAACATTCAGTACTTC. It specifies CASSLGENKNIQYF.

At least ten counts were recorded for this clonotype. The chain carries TRBV6-5 and TRBJ1-1; weak D call: TRBD1 (6 bases). Trimming pared 3 bases from V and 7 bases from J, leaving 18 bases between. CDR3 length: 15 residues. Germline values: CDR1 MNHEY, CDR2 SVGAGI. The chain's CDR3 is CASSYSQGPRGEAFF. The CDR3 region has the DNA TGTGCCAGCAGTTATTCTCAGGGGCCCCGCGGTGAAGCTTTCTTT.

In the case of this clonotype: A much larger clone differs by one base, so this may be a read error. The V and J genes are TRBV6-2 or TRBV6-3 and TRBJ2-1; TRBD2 agrees at 10 bases. Trimming removed 6 bases from V and 3 bases from J; junction bases left unmatched: 8. The CDR3 runs 16 residues. Looked up from germline, CDR1 is MNHEY and CDR2 is SVGEGT. DNA of the CDR3: TGTGCCAGCAGCCTAATTAGCGGGGGGCTCTACAATGAGCAGTTCTTC. It is translated as CASSLISGGLYNEQFF.